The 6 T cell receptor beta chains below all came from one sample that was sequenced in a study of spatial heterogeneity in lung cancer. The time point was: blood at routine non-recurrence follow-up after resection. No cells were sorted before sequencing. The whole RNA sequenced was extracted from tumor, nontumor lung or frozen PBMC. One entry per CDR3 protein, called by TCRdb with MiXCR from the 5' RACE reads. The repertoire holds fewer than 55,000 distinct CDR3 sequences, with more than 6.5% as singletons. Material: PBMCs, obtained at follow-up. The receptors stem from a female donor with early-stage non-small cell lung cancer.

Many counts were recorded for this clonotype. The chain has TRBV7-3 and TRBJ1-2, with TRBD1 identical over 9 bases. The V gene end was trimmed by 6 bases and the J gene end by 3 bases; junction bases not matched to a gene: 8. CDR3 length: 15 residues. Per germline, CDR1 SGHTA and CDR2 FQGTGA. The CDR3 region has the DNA TGTGCCAGCAGGGTGACAGGGGGACCTGACTATGGCTACACCTTC. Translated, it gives CASRVTGGPDYGYTF.

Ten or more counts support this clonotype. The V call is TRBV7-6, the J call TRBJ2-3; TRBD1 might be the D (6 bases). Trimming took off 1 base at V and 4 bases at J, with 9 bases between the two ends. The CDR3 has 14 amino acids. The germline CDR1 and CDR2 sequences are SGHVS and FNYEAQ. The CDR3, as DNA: TGTGCCAGCAGCTTAGAGGGGGTGGCAGATACGCAGTATTTT. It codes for CASSLEGVADTQYF. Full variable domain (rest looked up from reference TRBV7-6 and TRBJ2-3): GAGVSQSPRYKVTKRGQDVALRCDPISGHVSLYWYRQALGQGPEFLTYFNYEAQQDKSGLPNDRFSAERPEGSISTLTIQRTEQRDSAMYRCASSLEGVADTQYFGPGTRLTVL.

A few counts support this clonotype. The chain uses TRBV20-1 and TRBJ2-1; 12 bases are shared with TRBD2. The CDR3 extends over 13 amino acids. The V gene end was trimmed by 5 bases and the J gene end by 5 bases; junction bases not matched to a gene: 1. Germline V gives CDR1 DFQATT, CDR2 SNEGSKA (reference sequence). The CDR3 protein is CSALAGGNNEQFF. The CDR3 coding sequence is TGCAGTGCTCTAGCGGGGGGGAACAATGAGCAGTTCTTC.

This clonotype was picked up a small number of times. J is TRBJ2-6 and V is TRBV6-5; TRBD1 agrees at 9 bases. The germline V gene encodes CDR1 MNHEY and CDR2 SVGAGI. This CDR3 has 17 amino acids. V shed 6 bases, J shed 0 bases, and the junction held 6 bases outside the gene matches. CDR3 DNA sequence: TGTGCCAGCAGCTTGGGACAGGGTGACTCTGGGGCCAACGTCCTGACTTTC. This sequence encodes CASSLGQGDSGANVLTF.

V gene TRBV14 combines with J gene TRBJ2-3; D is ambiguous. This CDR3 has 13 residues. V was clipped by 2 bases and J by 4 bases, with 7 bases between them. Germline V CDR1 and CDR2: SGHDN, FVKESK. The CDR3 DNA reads TGTGCCAGCAGCCAAAATCTGCCAGATACGCAGTATTTT. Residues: CASSQNLPDTQYF.

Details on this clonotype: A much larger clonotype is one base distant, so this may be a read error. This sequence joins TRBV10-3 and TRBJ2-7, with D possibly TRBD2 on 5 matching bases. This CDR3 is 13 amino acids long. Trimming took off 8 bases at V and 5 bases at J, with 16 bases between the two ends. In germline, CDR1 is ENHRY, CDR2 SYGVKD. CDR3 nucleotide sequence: TGTGCCATCGGTTTCAAGGGAGAGGACGAGCAGTACTTC. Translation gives CAIGFKGEDEQYF.